This T cell receptor (beta chain) is drawn from a study of PD-1 blockade in classical Hodgkin lymphoma. As to time point: newly diagnosed, previously untreated cHL patient sample. Comparison relied on PBMCs that came from newly diagnosed, untreated classical Hodgkin lymphoma. Libraries were prepared by immunoSEQ multiplex PCR; TCRdb keeps only in-frame clonotypes and omits some of them. Among about 33,000 clones, 90% to 95% were seen once, and the ten largest hold about 2.3%. Study-level results: The origin of the repertoire differences remains undefined, with disease activity or prior therapy as possible causes. At baseline, newly diagnosed patients reportedly showed less TCR diversity than healthy donors.

The ends were cut back, 4 bases at V and 6 bases at J, with 10 bases in the middle. CDR3 length: 13 amino acids. The V gene's germline CDR1 is SGHRS and CDR2 YFSETQ. With respect to this clone: Its antigen is unidentified.

The sequence was obtained from a human donor with classical Hodgkin lymphoma. The sample consisted of peripheral blood mononuclear cells (PBMCs). The chain couples TRBV5-1 to TRBJ2-2; D is unresolved. The CDR3 DNA reads TGCGCCAGCAGCGCCCTTCCGGCCGGGGAGCTGTTTTTT. This encodes CASSALPAGELFF. Complete variable domain (other parts from reference TRBV5-1 and TRBJ2-2): KAGVTQTPRYLIKTRGQQVTLSCSPISGHRSVSWYQQTPGQGLQFLFEYFSETQRNKGNFPGRFSGRQFSNSRSEMNVSTLELGDSALYLCASSALPAGELFFGEGSRLTVL.